These 23 T cell receptor beta chains were all obtained from the same sample, sequenced in a study of OX40 agonist ivuxolimab in advanced cancers. Libraries were prepared by immunoSEQ multiplex PCR; TCRdb keeps only in-frame clonotypes and omits some of them. The table lists about 80,000 clones, approximately 95% of them singletons. Here the sequenced sample was CD4+ or CD8+ T cells sorted from blood, taken in a trial of the OX40 agonist ivuxolimab. The receptors were gathered from an adult with an advanced solid tumor such as melanoma, head and neck, liver or kidney cancer.

This clone has just a few counts. The chain recombines TRBV7-6 with TRBJ2-1; D unclear. The CDR3 has 15 residues. V lost 0 bases to trimming and J lost 5 bases, with 11 bases between them. The germline V gene encodes CDR1 SGHVS and CDR2 FNYEAQ. CDR3 in DNA: TGTGCCAGCAGCTTAGCGCCGGACGGACACAATGAGCAGTTCTTC. This codes for CASSLAPDGHNEQFF.

The chain is built from TRBV7-9 and TRBJ2-3; D remains ambiguous. Germline V gives CDR1 SEHNR, CDR2 FQNEAQ (reference sequence). V lost 5 bases, J lost 5 bases, and 11 bases lay in between. There are 13 residues in the CDR3. CDR3 amino acids: CASSPTVLDTQYF. CDR3 DNA sequence: TGTGCCAGCAGCCCGACCGTACTAGATACGCAGTATTTT.

The chain recombines TRBV11-2 with TRBJ2-7, with 8 bases lining up with TRBD2. The V and J ends lost 5 bases and 2 bases, in that order; junction bases with no gene match: 8. This CDR3 has 15 residues. The germline V gene has CDR1 SGHAT and CDR2 FQNNGV. The CDR3 DNA follows: TGTGCCAGCAGCACTACCGGGACTAGAACCTACGAGCAGTACTTC. Translation: CASSTTGTRTYEQYF.

The chain couples TRBV4-3 to TRBJ1-1; possible D gene TRBD1, 6 bases. The V gene lost 4 bases and the J gene lost 4 bases, with 28 bases spanning the gap. There are 19 residues in the CDR3. CDR1 LGHNA and CDR2 YSLEER come from the germline V gene. The CDR3 protein is CASSPLSRGPRRVGTEAFF. The CDR3 coding sequence is TGCGCCAGCAGCCCCTTGTCCAGGGGCCCACGGCGAGTGGGCACTGAAGCTTTCTTT.

The chain links TRBV27 to TRBJ2-7, with TRBD2 identical over 11 bases. Germline-derived CDR1 and CDR2 are MNHEY and SMNVEV (reference sequence). This CDR3 region has 17 residues. Trimming cost V 0 bases and J 2 bases; bases outside gene matches: 6. CDR3 region: CASSLSGLAEPPYEQYF. The CDR3 nucleotides are TGTGCCAGCAGTTTATCGGGACTAGCGGAACCACCCTACGAGCAGTACTTC.

This CDR3 reads CASSSTTGLVGNTIYF. CDR3 bases: TGTGCCAGCAGCTCAACGACAGGGCTGGTTGGAAACACCATATATTTT. This rearrangement joins TRBV9 to TRBJ1-3; TRBD1 matches 7 bases. The germline CDR1 and CDR2 sequences are SGDLS and YYNGEE. CDR3 length equals 16 residues. Trimming took 4 bases from V and 3 from J; bases not matched to a gene: 10.

This clone was seen a few times. The V gene is TRBV10-3, the J gene TRBJ2-7; TRBD1 aligns across 7 bases. Germline V gene data show CDR1 as ENHRY and CDR2 as SYGVKD. This CDR3 has 15 residues. Trimming removed 0 bases from V and 5 bases from J; junction bases left unmatched: 7. CDR3 loop: CAISESFTGDNEQYF. The CDR3 DNA sequence: TGTGCCATCAGTGAGTCCTTTACAGGGGACAACGAGCAGTACTTC.

The chain recombines TRBV4-3 with TRBJ2-3; 8 nucleotides line up with TRBD2. CDR1 is LGHNA, CDR2 YSLEER, per germline. The junction had 3 bases not matched to a gene; V was cut back by 0 bases and J by 4 bases. There are 15 residues in the CDR3. CDR3 amino acids: CASSQDWTSPDTQYF. The CDR3 DNA sequence: TGCGCCAGCAGCCAAGATTGGACTAGCCCAGATACGCAGTATTTT.

This clone showed up just once. The chain is built from TRBV9 and TRBJ2-3, with 9 nucleotides matching TRBD1. Germline V lookup: CDR1 SGDLS, CDR2 YYNGEE. The CDR3 is made up of 17 amino acids. After removal of 0 bases from V and 6 bases from J, the junction contained 11 bases not matched to a gene. The CDR3, as DNA: TGTGCCAGCAGCGTAGGAGATTGGGACAGGGATCACGATACGCAGTATTTT. It codes for CASSVGDWDRDHDTQYF.

The chain uses TRBV5-1 and TRBJ2-3; the D gene is possibly TRBD1 (5 bases). This CDR3 spans 17 amino acids. Trimming removed 2 bases at V and 3 bases at J, with 19 bases between. Germline V gives CDR1 SGHRS, CDR2 YFSETQ. The CDR3 DNA is TGCGCCAGCAGCTTAGTTGGTCCAACTCAGGGAACAGATACGCAGTATTTT. Translated: CASSLVGPTQGTDTQYF.

The V call is TRBV9, the J call TRBJ1-2, with TRBD1 identical over 9 bases. The germline CDR1 and CDR2 sequences are SGDLS and YYNGEE. This CDR3 has 13 amino acids. Trimming took 4 bases from V and 10 from J; bases not matched to a gene: 8. The CDR3 loop is CASSPRTGDFYTF. Written as DNA, the CDR3 is TGTGCCAGCAGCCCCCGGACAGGGGATTTCTACACCTTC.

This clone came up once. This chain uses TRBV6-4 with TRBJ1-2; TRBD1 might be the D (5 bases). Germline V CDR1 and CDR2: MRHNA, SNTAGT. Trimming pared 2 bases from V and 0 bases from J, leaving 7 bases between. The CDR3 runs to 14 residues. CDR3 protein: CASSDGGSNYGYTF. The CDR3 DNA is TGTGCCAGCAGTGACGGGGGATCTAACTATGGCTACACCTTC.

This clone was picked up one time. The chain carries TRBV9 and TRBJ2-1; TRBD1 or TRBD2 may be the D gene (5 bases each). CDR3 length: 18 amino acids. Deletions cut 3 bases from V and 1 base from J, with 20 bases between. The germline gives CDR1 SGDLS, CDR2 YYNGEE. CDR3 loop: CASSADGGQRGSYNEQFF. In DNA form, the CDR3 reads TGTGCCAGCAGCGCAGATGGGGGTCAGAGGGGATCCTACAATGAGCAGTTCTTC.

This chain joins TRBV30 and TRBJ2-2, with 8 bases that match TRBD2. The CDR3 covers 14 residues. After removal of 7 bases from V and 5 bases from J, the junction contained 9 bases not matched to a gene. CDR1 GTSNPN and CDR2 SVGIG come from the germline V gene (reference sequence). The CDR3 protein is CAYPSGRDTGELFF. The DNA of the CDR3 is TGTGCCTACCCAAGCGGGAGAGATACCGGGGAGCTGTTTTTT.

The CDR3 region has the DNA TGTGCCAGCAGTCAACCCGGGGGGGAGACCCAGTACTTC. Translation: CASSQPGGETQYF. This sequence joins TRBV6-5 and TRBJ2-5; 7 positions match TRBD2. J lost 5 bases, V lost 5 bases, and 5 bases had no gene match. Germline CDR1 MNHEY, CDR2 SVGAGI. This CDR3 region has 13 residues.

The J gene is TRBJ1-2, the V gene TRBV1; the table's D gene call, TRBD1, was not cross checked with the DNA. TRBV1 is listed as a pseudogene. The CDR3 is made up of 20 amino acids. The CDR3 here is CTSSQGSPRQNSFSNYGYTF. As DNA, the CDR3 is TGCACCAGCAGCCAAGGATCCCCAAGACAAAACAGTTTTTCCAACTATGGCTACACCTTC.

This chain uses TRBV5-4 with TRBJ1-3; a weak D match, TRBD1 (6 bases). V was pared by 2 bases and J by 14 bases, with 11 bases between. This CDR3 comprises 11 residues. Per the germline V gene, CDR1 is SGHNT and CDR2 is YYREEE (reference sequence). CDR3 amino acids: CASSLSGDLYF. In DNA, the CDR3 is TGTGCCAGCAGCTTATCAGGGGACCTATATTTT.

The CDR3 sequence: CASSVTGGYYGYTF. The CDR3, as DNA: TGTGCCAGCAGCGTTACAGGGGGATACTATGGCTACACCTTC. The gene calls are TRBV9 and TRBJ1-2; TRBD1 matches 8 bases. In germline, CDR1 is SGDLS, CDR2 YYNGEE. The CDR3 covers 14 residues. Trimming at V came to 2 bases and at J to 3 bases, leaving 3 bases not matched to a gene.

This chain uses TRBV7-3 with TRBJ2-1, with 7 bases lining up with TRBD2. V lost 3 bases to trimming and J lost 3 bases; unmatched junction nucleotides: 5. This CDR3 spans 15 amino acids. Per the germline V gene, CDR1 is SGHTA and CDR2 is FQGTGA. CDR3 sequence (DNA): TGTGCCAGCAGCTTTGTTGGGGGGGTCTACAATGAGCAGTTCTTC. Amino acid sequence: CASSFVGGVYNEQFF.

J is TRBJ2-7 and V is TRBV6-5, with D possibly TRBD1 on 6 matching bases. Trimming took off 3 bases at V and 0 bases at J, with 12 bases between the two ends. Germline values: CDR1 MNHEY, CDR2 SVGAGI. This CDR3 region has 15 residues. CDR3 DNA: TGTGCCAGCAGTTATTGGCAGGACAGCTCCTACGAGCAGTACTTC. Amino acids: CASSYWQDSSYEQYF.

The chain joins TRBV7-2 to TRBJ2-3, with a weak D call TRBD1 (5 bases). This CDR3 is 15 amino acids long. From germline, CDR1 is SGHTA and CDR2 FQGNSA. Trimming removed 5 bases from V and 1 base from J, with 13 bases in between. For the CDR3, the DNA is TGTGCCAGCAGCCCTAGACAGACAGGCACAGATACGCAGTATTTT. It yields the protein CASSPRQTGTDTQYF.

J is TRBJ1-1 and V is TRBV6-1, with TRBD1 matching over 8 bases. The germline gives CDR1 MNHNS, CDR2 SASEGT. Trimming at V came to 6 bases and at J to 2 bases, leaving 8 bases not matched to a gene. CDR3 length equals 15 residues. CDR3 amino acids: CASRARQGFNTEAFF. The DNA for the CDR3 is TGTGCCAGCAGGGCTAGACAGGGGTTCAACACTGAAGCTTTCTTT.

The chain is built from TRBV13 and TRBJ1-2; 8 nucleotides line up with TRBD1. The CDR3 runs 15 residues. V dropped 5 bases and J dropped 2; count of bases not matched to a gene: 7. Germline assignment: CDR1 PRHDT and CDR2 FYEKMQ (reference sequence). CDR3 sequence reads: CASSVGQDKNYGYTF. As DNA, the CDR3 is TGTGCCAGCAGCGTGGGACAGGACAAGAACTATGGCTACACCTTC.